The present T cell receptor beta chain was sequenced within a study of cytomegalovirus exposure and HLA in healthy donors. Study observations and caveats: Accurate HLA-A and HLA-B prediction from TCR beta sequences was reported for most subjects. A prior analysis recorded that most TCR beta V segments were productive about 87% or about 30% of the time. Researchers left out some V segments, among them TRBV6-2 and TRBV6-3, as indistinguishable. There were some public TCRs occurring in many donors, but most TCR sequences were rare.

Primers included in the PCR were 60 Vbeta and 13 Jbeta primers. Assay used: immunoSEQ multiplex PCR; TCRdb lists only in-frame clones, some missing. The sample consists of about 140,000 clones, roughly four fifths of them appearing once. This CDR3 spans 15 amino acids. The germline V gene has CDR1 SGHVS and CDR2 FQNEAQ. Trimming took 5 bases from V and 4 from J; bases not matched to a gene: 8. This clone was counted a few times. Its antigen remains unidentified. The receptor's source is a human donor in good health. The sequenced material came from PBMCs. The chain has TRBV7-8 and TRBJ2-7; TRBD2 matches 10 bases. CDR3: CASSPLAGVGYEQYF. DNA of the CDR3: TGTGCCAGCAGCCCCCTAGCGGGAGTAGGTTACGAGCAGTACTTC.